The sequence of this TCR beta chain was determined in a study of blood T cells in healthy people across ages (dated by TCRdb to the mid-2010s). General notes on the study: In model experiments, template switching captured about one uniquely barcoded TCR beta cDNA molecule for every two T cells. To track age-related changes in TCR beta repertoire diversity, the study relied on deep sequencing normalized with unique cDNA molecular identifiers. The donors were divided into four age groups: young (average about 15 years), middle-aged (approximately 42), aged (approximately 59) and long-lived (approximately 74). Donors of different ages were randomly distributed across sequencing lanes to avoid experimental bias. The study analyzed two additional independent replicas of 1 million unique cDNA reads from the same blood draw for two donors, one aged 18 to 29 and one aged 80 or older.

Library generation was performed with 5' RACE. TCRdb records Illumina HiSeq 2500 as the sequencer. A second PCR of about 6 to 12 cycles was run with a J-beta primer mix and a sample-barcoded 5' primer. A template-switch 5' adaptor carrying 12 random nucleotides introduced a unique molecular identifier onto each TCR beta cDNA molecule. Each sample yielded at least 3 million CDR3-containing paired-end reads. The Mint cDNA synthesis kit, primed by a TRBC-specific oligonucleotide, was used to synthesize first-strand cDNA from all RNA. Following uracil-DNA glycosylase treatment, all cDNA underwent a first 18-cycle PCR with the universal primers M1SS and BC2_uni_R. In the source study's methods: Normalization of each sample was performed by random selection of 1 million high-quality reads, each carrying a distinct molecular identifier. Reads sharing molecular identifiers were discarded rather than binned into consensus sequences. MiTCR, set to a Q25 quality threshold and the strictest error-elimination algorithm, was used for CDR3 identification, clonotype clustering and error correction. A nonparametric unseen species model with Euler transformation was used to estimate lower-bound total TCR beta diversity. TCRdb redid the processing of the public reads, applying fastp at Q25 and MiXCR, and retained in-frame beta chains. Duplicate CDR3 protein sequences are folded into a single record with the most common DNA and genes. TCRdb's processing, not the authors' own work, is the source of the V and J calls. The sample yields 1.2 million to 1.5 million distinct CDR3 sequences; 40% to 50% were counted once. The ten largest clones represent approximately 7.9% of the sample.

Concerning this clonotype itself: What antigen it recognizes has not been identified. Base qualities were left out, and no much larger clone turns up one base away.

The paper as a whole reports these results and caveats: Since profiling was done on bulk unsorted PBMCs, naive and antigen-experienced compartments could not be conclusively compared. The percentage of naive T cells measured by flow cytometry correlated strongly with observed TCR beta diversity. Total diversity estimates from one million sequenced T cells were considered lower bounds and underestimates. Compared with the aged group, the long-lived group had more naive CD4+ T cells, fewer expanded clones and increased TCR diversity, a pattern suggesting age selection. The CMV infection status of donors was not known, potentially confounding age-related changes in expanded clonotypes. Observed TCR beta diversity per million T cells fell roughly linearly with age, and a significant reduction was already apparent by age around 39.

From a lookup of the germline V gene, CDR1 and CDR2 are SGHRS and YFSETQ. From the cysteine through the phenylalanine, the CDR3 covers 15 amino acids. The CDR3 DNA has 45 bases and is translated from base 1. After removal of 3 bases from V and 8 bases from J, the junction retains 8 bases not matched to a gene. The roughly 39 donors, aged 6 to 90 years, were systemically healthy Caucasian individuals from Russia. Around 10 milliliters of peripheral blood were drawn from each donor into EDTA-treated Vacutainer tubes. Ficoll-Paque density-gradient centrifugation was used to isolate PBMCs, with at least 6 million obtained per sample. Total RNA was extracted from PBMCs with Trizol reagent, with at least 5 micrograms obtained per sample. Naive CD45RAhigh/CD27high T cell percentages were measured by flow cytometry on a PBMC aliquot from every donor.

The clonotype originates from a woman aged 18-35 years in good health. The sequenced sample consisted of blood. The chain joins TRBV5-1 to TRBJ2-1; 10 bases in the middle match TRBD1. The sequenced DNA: TGCGCCAGCAGCTCGGGGACAGGGGCTGTGCATGAGCAGTTCTTC. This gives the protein CASSSGTGAVHEQFF.